Shown below are 24 T cell receptor beta chains from a single sample sequenced in a study of T cells in tuberculosis. Time point indicated: new active TB diagnosis, blood taken before or within 7 days of starting treatment. The protocol was immunoSEQ multiplex PCR, while the TCRdb copy is restricted to in-frame clones and leaves out a portion. The profile covers 30,000 or so clones, with 86% appearing a single time and less than 5.5% taken by the ten largest. The input for sequencing was PBMCs, taken at tuberculosis diagnosis. These receptors were obtained from an adult with tuberculosis.

The chain recombines TRBV28 with TRBJ2-6, with TRBD1 identical over 12 bases. With 2 bases clipped from V and 4 bases from J, the junction kept 6 bases outside the gene matches. CDR3 length: 18 residues. The germline V gene has CDR1 MDHEN and CDR2 SYDVKM. CDR3 sequence: CASSLGGQGAPGANVLTF. The CDR3 nucleotides read TGTGCCAGCAGTTTAGGGGGACAGGGGGCGCCCGGGGCCAACGTCCTGACTTTC.

This chain links TRBV18 with TRBJ2-2, with 9 bases fitting TRBD2. V dropped 5 bases and J dropped 2; count of bases not matched to a gene: 6. CDR3 size: 16 residues. From germline, CDR1 is KGHSH and CDR2 LQKENI. The CDR3 DNA follows: TGTGCCAGCTCATTCGGGACTAGCAGAAACACCGGGGAGCTGTTTTTT. Translated: CASSFGTSRNTGELFF.

The chain employs TRBV19 and TRBJ2-6; D is perhaps TRBD1 (6 bases). This CDR3 region has 18 residues. V was trimmed by 4 bases and J by 0 bases, leaving 16 bases between them. Germline assignment: CDR1 LNHDA and CDR2 SQIVND (reference sequence). The CDR3 protein is CASSRDTRAPSGANVLTF. For the CDR3, the DNA is TGTGCCAGTAGTAGGGACACCAGGGCACCCTCTGGGGCCAACGTCCTGACTTTC.

The chain joins TRBV6-6 to TRBJ2-5; TRBD2 agrees at 8 bases. The V segment lost 7 bases and the J segment 4 bases; nucleotides outside the gene matches: 8. The germline CDR1 and CDR2 sequences are MNHNY and SVGAGI (reference sequence). This CDR3 is 14 amino acids long. In DNA, the CDR3 is TGTGCCAGCACCGATAGCGGGGTTACAGAGACCCAGTACTTC. Protein sequence: CASTDSGVTETQYF.

The chain is built from TRBV18 and TRBJ1-5, with D maybe TRBD1 (5 bases). Germline CDR1 is KGHSH and CDR2 is LQKENI. The ends were cut back, 2 bases at V and 7 bases at J, with 15 bases in the middle. The CDR3 runs 15 residues. Written as DNA, the CDR3 is TGTGCCAGCTCACCAGGGCAGGGCTTGGGGCAGCCCCAGCATTTT. Translated: CASSPGQGLGQPQHF.

The chain has TRBV27 and TRBJ1-5; D call uncertain. Deletions cut 1 base from V and 1 base from J, with 14 bases between. This CDR3 has 17 residues. The V gene's germline CDR1 is MNHEY and CDR2 SMNVEV (reference sequence). CDR3 nucleotides: TGTGCCAGCAGTTTATGGGGAGGAGGTTCGAGCAATCAGCCCCAGCATTTT. The encoded protein is CASSLWGGGSSNQPQHF.

This chain joins TRBV25-1 and TRBJ2-3, with 9 bases identical to TRBD2. Germline V gene data show CDR1 as MGHDK and CDR2 as SYGVNS. The CDR3 runs 16 residues. V lost 1 base and J lost 6; bases outside the gene matches: 8. This chain's CDR3 is CASSEWGSGSGDTQYF. For the CDR3, the DNA is TGTGCCAGCAGTGAATGGGGTAGCGGGAGTGGGGATACGCAGTATTTT.

The chain combines TRBV21-1 with TRBJ2-1; the table names TRBD2, a call not compared with the DNA. TRBV21-1 is noted as a pseudogene. The CDR3 is 15 residues long. The CDR3 DNA reads as TGTGCCAGCTTCAGGGGGACTAGCGGGACCCATGAGCAGTTCTTC. This encodes CASFRGTSGTHEQFF.

This chain connects TRBV7-3 to TRBJ2-5; 11 positions agree with TRBD2. The germline gives CDR1 SGHTA, CDR2 FQGTGA. The CDR3 sequence is 18 residues long. V dropped 5 bases and J dropped 6; count of bases not matched to a gene: 17. CDR3 loop: CASSLSSGTSGAHQTQYF. For the CDR3, the DNA is TGTGCCAGCAGCCTAAGTAGCGGGACTAGCGGAGCTCACCAGACCCAGTACTTC.

CDR3 loop: CASSWGQGFFEQYF. The CDR3 DNA reads as TGTGCCAGCAGTTGGGGACAGGGCTTTTTCGAGCAGTACTTC. V and J are TRBV27 and TRBJ2-7; 9 positions agree with TRBD1. J gave up 6 bases and V 4 bases, and 7 bases lay outside the gene matches. The CDR3 has 14 residues. Germline V gene lookup returns CDR1 MNHEY and CDR2 SMNVEV (reference sequence).

The V and J genes are TRBV28 and TRBJ2-7; perhaps TRBD1 as D (6 bases). The V and J ends lost 5 bases and 0 bases respectively, with 11 bases between them. Germline V lookup: CDR1 MDHEN, CDR2 SYDVKM. The CDR3 totals 14 residues. CDR3 region: CASSRTGLSYEQYF. In DNA, the CDR3 is TGTGCCAGCAGTAGAACAGGGCTCTCCTACGAGCAGTACTTC. The full variable domain, completed using reference TRBV28 and TRBJ2-7, is DVKVTQSSRYLVKRTGEKVFLECVQDMDHENMFWYRQDPGLGLRLIYFSYDVKMKEKGDIPEGYSVSREKKERFSLILESASTNQTSMYLCASSRTGLSYEQYFGPGTRLTVT.

The chain combines TRBV2 with TRBJ2-4; D perhaps matches TRBD1 (6 bases). Deletions cut 4 bases from V and 9 bases from J, with 13 bases between. Looked up from germline, CDR1 is SNHLY and CDR2 is FYNNEI. The CDR3 extends over 13 amino acids. The CDR3 region has the DNA TGTGCCAGCAGTGGGTTTCAGGGGCCCATTCAGTACTTC. It codes for CASSGFQGPIQYF.

CDR3 in amino acids: CASSIEGLAGYQETQYF. The CDR3 nucleotides read TGTGCCAGTAGTATAGAAGGACTAGCTGGGTACCAAGAGACCCAGTACTTC. This rearrangement joins TRBV19 to TRBJ2-5, with TRBD2 matching 8 bases. The CDR3 length is 17 residues. V shed 0 bases, J shed 0 bases, and the junction held 6 bases outside the gene matches. Germline lookup yields CDR1 LNHDA and CDR2 SQIVND (reference sequence).

In DNA, the CDR3 is TGCGCCAGCCTGGGGGGGAACACCGGGGAGCTGTTTTTT. It specifies CASLGGNTGELFF. V usage is TRBV5-1 and J usage is TRBJ2-2; D might be TRBD2 (6 bases). Germline CDR1 and CDR2: SGHRS and YFSETQ. V lost 7 bases, J lost 1 base, and 8 bases lay in between. This CDR3 is built from 13 residues.

The chain links TRBV4-2 to TRBJ2-1, with D perhaps TRBD1 (7 bases). CDR1 is LGHNA, CDR2 YNFKEQ, per germline. Between the trimmed V and J ends, which lost 0 bases and 7 bases, there was a span of 19 bases. CDR3 length: 17 amino acids. CDR3: CASSQDGRGGFFNEQFF. CDR3 DNA: TGTGCCAGCAGCCAAGACGGGAGAGGGGGCTTTTTTAATGAGCAGTTCTTC.

This clone came up once. CDR3 in DNA: TGTGCCAGCAGTGACTTAGCGGGAAACTCCTACAATGAGCAGTTCTTC. Translation gives CASSDLAGNSYNEQFF. V is TRBV6-1 and J is TRBJ2-1, with 8 bases aligning to TRBD2. The CDR3 contains 16 residues. V lost 3 bases to trimming and J lost 0 bases; unmatched junction nucleotides: 4. In germline, CDR1 is MNHNS, CDR2 SASEGT.

The rearrangement uses TRBV4-2 and TRBJ2-3; 13 bases line up with TRBD2. J was trimmed by 4 bases and V by 6 bases; bases with no gene match: 7. The CDR3 has 16 amino acids. Per the germline V gene, CDR1 is LGHNA and CDR2 is YNFKEQ. As DNA, the CDR3 is TGTGCCAGCAGGCCTAAACTAGCGGGAGGGGCAGATACGCAGTATTTT. Translation: CASRPKLAGGADTQYF.

The rearrangement uses TRBV14 and TRBJ1-2; 9 bases agree with TRBD1. Germline V gene lookup returns CDR1 SGHDN and CDR2 FVKESK. CDR3 length: 16 residues. J lost 3 bases, V lost 1 base, and 6 bases had no gene match. The CDR3 region is CASSQAHTGGDYGYTF. CDR3 in DNA: TGTGCCAGCAGCCAAGCGCATACAGGGGGCGACTATGGCTACACCTTC.

This chain connects TRBV10-3 to TRBJ2-5; 12 nucleotides align to TRBD1. Looked up from germline, CDR1 is ENHRY and CDR2 is SYGVKD. CDR3 size: 16 residues. V shed 3 bases and J 2 bases; nucleotides not matched to a gene: 4. The CDR3 loop is CAISERDRGRQETQYF. DNA for the CDR3: TGTGCCATCAGTGAAAGGGACAGGGGGCGGCAAGAGACCCAGTACTTC.

This chain uses TRBV7-2 with TRBJ2-3, with 8 bases that match TRBD2. J was trimmed by 6 bases and V by 5 bases; bases with no gene match: 10. CDR3 size: 15 residues. From germline, CDR1 is SGHTA and CDR2 FQGNSA. This CDR3 reads CASSPSGGGWDTQYF. In nucleotides, the CDR3 is TGTGCCAGCAGCCCTAGTGGCGGGGGGTGGGATACGCAGTATTTT.

This chain links TRBV4-1 with TRBJ2-1, with 9 bases that match TRBD2. The CDR3 is 17 residues long. CDR1 is MGHRA and CDR2 is YSYEKL in the germline V gene. V lost 2 bases to trimming and J lost 8 bases; unmatched junction nucleotides: 13. The CDR3 region is CASSQLPLAGPWYEQFF. CDR3 bases: TGCGCCAGCAGCCAACTACCCCTAGCGGGGCCGTGGTATGAGCAGTTCTTC.

This sequence joins TRBV10-1 and TRBJ2-3; 9 bases line up with TRBD1. The J segment lost 1 base and the V segment lost 2 bases, leaving 16 bases of the junction unmatched. The CDR3 is 20 residues long. Germline assignment: CDR1 WNHNN and CDR2 SYGVQD (reference sequence). CDR3 DNA sequence: TGCGCCAGCAGTGAGGGGACAGGGTTCGGGCACACCACATGCACAGATACGCAGTATTTT. As protein: CASSEGTGFGHTTCTDTQYF.

The CDR3: CASSLGLSGTGELFF. The CDR3, as DNA: TGTGCCAGTAGTTTAGGACTTTCGGGTACCGGGGAGCTGTTTTTT. V gene TRBV19 combines with J gene TRBJ2-2; D is possibly TRBD2 (5 bases). Germline CDR1 and CDR2: LNHDA and SQIVND (reference sequence). Trimming shortened V by 5 bases and J by 5 bases, and 15 bases separated the two germline ends. This CDR3 region has 15 residues.

The chain combines TRBV30 with TRBJ1-2; D gene uncertain. The ends were cut back, 2 bases at V and 0 bases at J, with 7 bases in the middle. CDR3 length equals 13 residues. Germline loops: CDR1 GTSNPN, CDR2 SVGIG (reference sequence). The CDR3 DNA is TGTGCCTGGAGTATGAGTTCTAACTATGGCTACACCTTC. The encoded protein is CAWSMSSNYGYTF.